This TCR beta chain was observed in a study of T cells of healthy individuals. This clonotype was seen ten or more times. MiXCR was run by TCRdb on the 5' RACE reads, yielding one entry per CDR3 protein. The sample carries tens of thousands of distinct CDR3 sequences, roughly 14% recorded once. CDR3 size: 12 residues. Germline CDR1 is SQVTM and CDR2 is ANQGSEA. V shed 8 bases, J shed 7 bases, and the junction held 7 bases outside the gene matches. The chain links TRBV29-1 to TRBJ2-1; TRBD2 agrees at 8 bases. This TCR came from a human donor in good health. CDR3 DNA sequence: TGCAGCTCCCTTACGGGGGGGAATGAGCAGTTCTTC. Amino acid sequence: CSSLTGGNEQFF.